This TCR beta chain is drawn from a study of blood T cell repertoires in COVID-19. Study overall: Acute-phase and convalescent COVID-19 samples originated in the United States, Italy and Spain.

The method was immunoSEQ multiplex PCR; TCRdb's version includes in-frame clones alone and lacks a portion of them. The profile shows about 300,000 clones, roughly 86% of them singletons. Two consecutive negative NP/OP PCR tests, clearance, or resolved symptoms defined Cohort 3 recovery. The CDR3 contains 17 residues. CDR1 is ENHRY, CDR2 SYGVKD, per germline. Trimming pared 0 bases from V and 0 bases from J, leaving 15 bases between. Sequenced material: PBMCs or T cells enriched from blood (not recorded which). This TCR derives from a young woman who had recovered from COVID-19. This chain joins TRBV10-3 and TRBJ2-7, with a tentative D call TRBD1 (6 bases). This CDR3 is CAISESGGTSLSYEQYF. The CDR3 DNA is TGTGCCATCAGTGAGTCGGGTGGGACATCTCTCTCCTACGAGCAGTACTTC.